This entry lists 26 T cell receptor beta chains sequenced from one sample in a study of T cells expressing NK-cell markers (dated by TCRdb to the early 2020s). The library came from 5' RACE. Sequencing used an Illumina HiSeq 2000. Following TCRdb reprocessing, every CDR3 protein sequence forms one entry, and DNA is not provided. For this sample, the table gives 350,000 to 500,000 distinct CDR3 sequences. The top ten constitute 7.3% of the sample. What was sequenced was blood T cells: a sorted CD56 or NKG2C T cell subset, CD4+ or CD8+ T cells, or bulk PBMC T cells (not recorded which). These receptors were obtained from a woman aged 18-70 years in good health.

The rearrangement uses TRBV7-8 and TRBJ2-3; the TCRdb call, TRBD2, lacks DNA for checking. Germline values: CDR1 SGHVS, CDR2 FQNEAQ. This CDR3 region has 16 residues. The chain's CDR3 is CASSLTPGLGVDTQYF. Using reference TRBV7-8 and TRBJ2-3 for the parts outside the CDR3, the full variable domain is GAGVSQSPRYKVAKRGQDVALRCDPISGHVSLFWYQQALGQGPEFLTYFQNEAQLDKSGLPSDRFFAERPEGSVSTLKIQRTQQEDSAVYLCASSLTPGLGVDTQYFGPGTRLTVL.

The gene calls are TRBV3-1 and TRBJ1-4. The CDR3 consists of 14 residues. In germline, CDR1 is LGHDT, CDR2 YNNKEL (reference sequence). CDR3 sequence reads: CASSQDAQREKLFF.

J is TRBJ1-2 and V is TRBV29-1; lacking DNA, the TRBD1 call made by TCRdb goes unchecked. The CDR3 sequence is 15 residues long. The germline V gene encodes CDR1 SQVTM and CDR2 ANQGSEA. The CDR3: CSVAARGPSNYGYTF.

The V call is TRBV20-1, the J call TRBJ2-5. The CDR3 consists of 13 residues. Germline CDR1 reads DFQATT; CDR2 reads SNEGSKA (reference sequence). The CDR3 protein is CSASDPALETQYF.

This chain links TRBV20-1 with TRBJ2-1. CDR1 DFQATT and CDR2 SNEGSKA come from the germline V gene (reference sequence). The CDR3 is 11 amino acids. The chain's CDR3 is CSARRFGEQFF.

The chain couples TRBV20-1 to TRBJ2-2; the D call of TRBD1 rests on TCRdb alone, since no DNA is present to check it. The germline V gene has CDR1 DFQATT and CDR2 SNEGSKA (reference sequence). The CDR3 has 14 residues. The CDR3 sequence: CSAPPVINTGELFF.

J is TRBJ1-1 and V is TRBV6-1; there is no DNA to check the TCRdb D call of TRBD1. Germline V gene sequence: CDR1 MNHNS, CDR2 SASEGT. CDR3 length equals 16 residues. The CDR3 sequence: CASRGRTTGGRTEAFF.

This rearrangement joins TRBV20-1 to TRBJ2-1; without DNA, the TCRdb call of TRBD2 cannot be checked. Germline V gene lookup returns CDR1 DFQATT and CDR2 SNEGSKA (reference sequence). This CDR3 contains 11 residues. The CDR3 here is CSAGSGGPPFF.

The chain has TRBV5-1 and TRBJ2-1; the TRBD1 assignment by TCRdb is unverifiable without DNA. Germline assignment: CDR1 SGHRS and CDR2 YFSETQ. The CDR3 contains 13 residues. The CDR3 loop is CASSINRGREQFF.

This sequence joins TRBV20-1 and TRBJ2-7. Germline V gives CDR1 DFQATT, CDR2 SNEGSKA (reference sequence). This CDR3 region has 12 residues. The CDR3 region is CSARRTSYEQYF.

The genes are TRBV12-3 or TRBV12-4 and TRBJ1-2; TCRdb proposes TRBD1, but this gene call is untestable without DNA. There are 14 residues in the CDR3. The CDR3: CASSVTGRGDGYTF.

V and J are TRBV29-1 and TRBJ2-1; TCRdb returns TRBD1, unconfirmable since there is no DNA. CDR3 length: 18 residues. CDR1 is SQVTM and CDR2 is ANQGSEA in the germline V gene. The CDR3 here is CSVAPRDPENPTYNEQFF.

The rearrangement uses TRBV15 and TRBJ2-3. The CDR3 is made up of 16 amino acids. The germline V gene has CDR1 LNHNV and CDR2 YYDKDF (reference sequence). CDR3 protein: CATSRDGQAKADTQYF.

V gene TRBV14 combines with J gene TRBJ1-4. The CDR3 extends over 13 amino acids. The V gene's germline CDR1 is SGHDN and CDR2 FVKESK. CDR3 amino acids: CASSQDTSEKLFF.

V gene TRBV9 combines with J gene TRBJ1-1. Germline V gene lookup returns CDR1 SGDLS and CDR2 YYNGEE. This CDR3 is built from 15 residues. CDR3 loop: CASSVGLGPATEAFF.

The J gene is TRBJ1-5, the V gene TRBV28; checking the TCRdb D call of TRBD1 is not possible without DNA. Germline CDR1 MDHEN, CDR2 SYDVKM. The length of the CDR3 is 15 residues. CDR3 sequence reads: CASSKGGQGTQPQHF.

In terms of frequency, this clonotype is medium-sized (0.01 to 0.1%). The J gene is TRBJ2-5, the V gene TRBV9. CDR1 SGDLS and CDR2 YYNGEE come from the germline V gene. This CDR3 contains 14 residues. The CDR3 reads CASSVGRNKETQYF.

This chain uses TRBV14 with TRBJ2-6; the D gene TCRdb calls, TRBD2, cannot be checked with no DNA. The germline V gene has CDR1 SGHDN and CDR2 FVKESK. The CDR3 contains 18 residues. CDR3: CASSPTLAAPSGANVLTF.

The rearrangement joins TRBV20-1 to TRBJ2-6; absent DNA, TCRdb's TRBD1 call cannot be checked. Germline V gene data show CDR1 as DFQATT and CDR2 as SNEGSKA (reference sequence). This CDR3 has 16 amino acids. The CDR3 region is CSARDRGSSGANVLTF.

The chain's CDR3 is CSAGDSLNTEAFF. V gene TRBV20-1 combines with J gene TRBJ1-1. The CDR3 loop spans 13 amino acids. Germline V gene sequence: CDR1 DFQATT, CDR2 SNEGSKA (reference sequence).

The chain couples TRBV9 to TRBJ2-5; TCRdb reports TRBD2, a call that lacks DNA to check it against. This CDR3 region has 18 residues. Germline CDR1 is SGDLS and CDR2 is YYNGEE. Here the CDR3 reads CASSVSPGLAGGEETQYF.

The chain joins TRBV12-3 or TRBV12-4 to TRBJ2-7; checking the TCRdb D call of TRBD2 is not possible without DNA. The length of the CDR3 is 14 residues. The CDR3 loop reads CASSESQFSYEQYF.

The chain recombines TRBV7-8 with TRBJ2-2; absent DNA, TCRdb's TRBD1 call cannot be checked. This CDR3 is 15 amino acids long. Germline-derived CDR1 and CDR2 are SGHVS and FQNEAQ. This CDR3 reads CASSLGQKNTGELFF.

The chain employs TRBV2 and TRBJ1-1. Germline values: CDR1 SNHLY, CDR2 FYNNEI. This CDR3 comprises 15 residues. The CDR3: CASSEARGPNTEAFF.

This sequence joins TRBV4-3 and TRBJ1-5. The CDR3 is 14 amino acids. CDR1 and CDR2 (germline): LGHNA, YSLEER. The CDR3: CASSHGRANQPQHF.

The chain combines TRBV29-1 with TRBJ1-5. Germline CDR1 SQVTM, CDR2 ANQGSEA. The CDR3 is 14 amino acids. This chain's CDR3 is CSVATGYSNQPQHF. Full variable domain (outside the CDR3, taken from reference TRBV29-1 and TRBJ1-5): SAVISQKPSRDICQRGTSLTIQCQVDSQVTMMFWYRQQPGQSLTLIATANQGSEATYESGFVIDKFPISRPNLTFSTLTVSNMSPEDSSIYLCSVATGYSNQPQHFGDGTRLSIL.